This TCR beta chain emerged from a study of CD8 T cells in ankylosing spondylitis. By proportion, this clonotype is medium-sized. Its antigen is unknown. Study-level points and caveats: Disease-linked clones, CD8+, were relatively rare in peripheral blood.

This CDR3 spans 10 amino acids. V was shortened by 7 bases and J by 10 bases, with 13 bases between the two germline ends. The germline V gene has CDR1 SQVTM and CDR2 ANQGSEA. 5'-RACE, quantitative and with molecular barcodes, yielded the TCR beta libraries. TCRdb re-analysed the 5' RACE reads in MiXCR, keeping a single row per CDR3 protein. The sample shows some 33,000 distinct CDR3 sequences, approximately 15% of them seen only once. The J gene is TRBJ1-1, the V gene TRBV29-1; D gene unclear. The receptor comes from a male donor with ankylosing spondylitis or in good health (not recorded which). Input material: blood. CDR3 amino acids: CSASSAGAFF. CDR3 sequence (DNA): TGCAGCGCCTCGTCCGCCGGAGCTTTCTTT. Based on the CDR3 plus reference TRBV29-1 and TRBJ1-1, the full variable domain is SAVISQKPSRDICQRGTSLTIQCQVDSQVTMMFWYRQQPGQSLTLIATANQGSEATYESGFVIDKFPISRPNLTFSTLTVSNMSPEDSSIYLCSASSAGAFFGQGTRLTVV.